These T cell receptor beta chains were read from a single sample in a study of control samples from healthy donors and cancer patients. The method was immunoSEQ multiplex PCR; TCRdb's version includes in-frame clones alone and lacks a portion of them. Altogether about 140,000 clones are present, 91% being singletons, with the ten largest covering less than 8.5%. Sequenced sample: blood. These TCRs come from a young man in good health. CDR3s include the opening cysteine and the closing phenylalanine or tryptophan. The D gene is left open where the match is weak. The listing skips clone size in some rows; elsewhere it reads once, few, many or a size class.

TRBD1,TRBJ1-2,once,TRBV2,TGTGCCAGCAAGGGGACAGGAGACTATGGCTACACCTTC,CASKGTGDYGYTF
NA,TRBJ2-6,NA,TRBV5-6,TGTGCCAGCAGCTTAGGGGTGACTGGGGCCAACGTCCTGACTTTC,CASSLGVTGANVLTF
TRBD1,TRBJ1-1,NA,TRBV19,TGTGCCAGTAGTATAAGGACAGGGGCTTACCCAGAAGCTTTCTTT,CASSIRTGAYPEAFF
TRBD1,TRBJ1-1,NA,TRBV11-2,TGTGCCAGCAGGGGACAGGGTAACACTGAAGCTTTCTTT,CASRGQGNTEAFF
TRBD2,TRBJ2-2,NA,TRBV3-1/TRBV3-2,TGTGCCAGCAGCCAACGGAGCGGGGGGCCTAACGGGGAGCTGTTTTTT,CASSQRSGGPNGELFF
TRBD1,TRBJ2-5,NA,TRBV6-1,TGTGCCAGCAGTGATTGGACAGGACAAGAGACCCAGTACTTC,CASSDWTGQETQYF
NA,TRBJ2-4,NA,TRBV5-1,TGCGCCAGCAGCTTGTCCGGGACATCCCCACTAGCCAAAAACATTCAGTACTTC,CASSLSGTSPLAKNIQYF
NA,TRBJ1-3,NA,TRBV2,TGTGCCAGTCGAATTTCCGGGGAAGCTGGAAACACCATATATTTT,CASRISGEAGNTIYF
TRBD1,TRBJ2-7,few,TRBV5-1,TGCGCCAGCAGCGCTACCGGGACAGAATACGAGCAGTACTTC,CASSATGTEYEQYF
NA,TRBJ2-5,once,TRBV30,TGTGCCTGGAAGGGCAGCGCAGAGACCCAGTACTTC,CAWKGSAETQYF
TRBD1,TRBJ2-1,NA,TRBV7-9,TGTGCCAGCAGCTTAGACAGGGGCAATGAGCAGTTCTTC,CASSLDRGNEQFF
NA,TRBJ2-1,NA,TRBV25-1,TGTGCCAGCAGTGAATATGGGGGGAGAGGAGACAATGAGCAGTTCTTC,CASSEYGGRGDNEQFF
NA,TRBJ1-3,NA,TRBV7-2,TGTGCCAGCAGGTTGGGGGAACGAACCATATATTTT,CASRLGERTIYF
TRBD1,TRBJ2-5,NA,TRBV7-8,TGTGCCAGCAGCCCCGGGACAGGGCACCAAGAGACCCAGTACTTC,CASSPGTGHQETQYF
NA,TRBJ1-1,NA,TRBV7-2,TGTGCCAGCAGCTTTGAAGGGTGGAACACTGAAGCTTTCTTT,CASSFEGWNTEAFF
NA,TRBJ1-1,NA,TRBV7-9,TGTGCCAGCAGCTTCGATACTGAAGCTTTCTTT,CASSFDTEAFF
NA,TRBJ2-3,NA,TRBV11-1,TGTGCCAGCAGCTTTCGACAGGATGAGGATACGCAGTATTTT,CASSFRQDEDTQYF
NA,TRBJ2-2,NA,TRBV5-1,TGCGCCAGCACGGTCAGTCCGAACACCGGGGAGCTGTTTTTT,CASTVSPNTGELFF